What follows describes a single TCR beta chain. Its antigen is as yet unknown. The protocol was immunoSEQ multiplex PCR, while the TCRdb copy is restricted to in-frame clones and leaves out a portion. The sample includes around 24,000 clones, 75% to 85% of them seen just once. The unexposed donors gave CD4+ T cells in about 2010-2018, prior to COVID-19. The cells were cultured for under 13 days before CD4+ T cells were isolated. These data come from a study of CD4 T cells in relation to SARS-CoV-2 and coronaviruses. In germline, CDR1 is SQVTM, CDR2 ANQGSEA. Losses at the gene ends were 5 bases for V and 2 bases for J; bases not matched to a gene: 9. This CDR3 contains 15 residues.

The sample consisted of CD4+ T cells from PBMCs, cultured in vitro. The sequence came from a human donor in good health. The chain carries TRBV29-1 and TRBJ2-7; 10 nucleotides align to TRBD2. CDR3 sequence reads: CSVPGSSGGTYEQYF. DNA of the CDR3: TGCAGCGTTCCCGGGAGTAGCGGGGGGACCTACGAGCAGTACTTC.